This TCR beta chain stems from a study of control samples from healthy donors and cancer patients. Generated by immunoSEQ multiplex PCR, the TCRdb table keeps only in-frame clones and is missing some. The table has about 110,000 clones, approximately 90% seen once. Germline V gives CDR1 MNHNY, CDR2 SVGAGI (reference sequence). The trim removed 2 bases at V and 8 bases at J, leaving 5 bases unmatched. The CDR3 totals 13 residues. The sample comprised blood. V gene TRBV6-6 combines with J gene TRBJ1-1, with 7 bases matching TRBD1. The sequence was obtained from a human donor in good health. The donor label of this sample is uncertain. Here the CDR3 DNA reads TGTGCCAGCAGTTACGCCAAGGGACAGGAAGCTTTCTTT. Translation: CASSYAKGQEAFF.